This T cell receptor (beta chain) was identified in a study of T-cell reconstitution after alpha-beta-depleted transplantation in children. Whole-study results and caveats: T-cell counts and diversity at one year post-transplant came mainly from newly produced T cells. The high TCRbeta diversity at day 60 in some patients came from surviving recipient T cells and thymic progenitors. In patients about two months after transplant, alpha-beta T cells reportedly arose from several hundred expanded graft clones.

Unique molecular identifiers featured in how the TCRbeta library was prepared. One entry per CDR3 protein, called by TCRdb with MiXCR from the PCR reads. The top ten hold approximately 5% of the sample, which has hundreds of thousands of distinct CDR3 sequences, about 16% seen once. This clonotype was detected a few times. Its antigen is unknown. Germline CDR1 MDHEN, CDR2 SYDVKM. CDR3 length: 22 amino acids. V shed 4 bases, J shed 0 bases, and the junction held 19 bases outside the gene matches. This chain joins TRBV28 and TRBJ1-3, with TRBD1 identical over 12 bases. The source material was PBMCs, mostly from graft donor cells, sampled 360 days after TCRalphabeta/CD19-depleted stem cell transplant. The sequence came from a male patient under 18 who had a stem cell transplant for acute lymphoblastic leukemia, so the T cells may come from the graft donor. The CDR3 reads CASSSRDRGRKGLFGSGNTIYF. DNA for the CDR3: TGTGCCAGCAGTTCGCGGGACAGGGGGCGCAAGGGGCTATTCGGCTCTGGAAACACCATATATTTT.